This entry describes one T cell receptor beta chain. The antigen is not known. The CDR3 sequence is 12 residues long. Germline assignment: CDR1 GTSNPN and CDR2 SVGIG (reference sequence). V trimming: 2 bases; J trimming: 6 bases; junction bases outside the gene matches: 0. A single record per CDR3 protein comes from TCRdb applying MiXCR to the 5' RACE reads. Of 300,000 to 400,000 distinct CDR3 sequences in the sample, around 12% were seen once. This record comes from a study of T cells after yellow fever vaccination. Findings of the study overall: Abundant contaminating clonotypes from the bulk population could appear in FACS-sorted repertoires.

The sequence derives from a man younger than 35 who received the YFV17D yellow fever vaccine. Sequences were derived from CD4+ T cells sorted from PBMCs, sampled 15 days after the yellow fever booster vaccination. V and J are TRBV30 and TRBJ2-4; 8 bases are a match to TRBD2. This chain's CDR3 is CAWSSGGNIQYF. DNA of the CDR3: TGTGCCTGGAGTAGCGGGGGAAACATTCAGTACTTC.